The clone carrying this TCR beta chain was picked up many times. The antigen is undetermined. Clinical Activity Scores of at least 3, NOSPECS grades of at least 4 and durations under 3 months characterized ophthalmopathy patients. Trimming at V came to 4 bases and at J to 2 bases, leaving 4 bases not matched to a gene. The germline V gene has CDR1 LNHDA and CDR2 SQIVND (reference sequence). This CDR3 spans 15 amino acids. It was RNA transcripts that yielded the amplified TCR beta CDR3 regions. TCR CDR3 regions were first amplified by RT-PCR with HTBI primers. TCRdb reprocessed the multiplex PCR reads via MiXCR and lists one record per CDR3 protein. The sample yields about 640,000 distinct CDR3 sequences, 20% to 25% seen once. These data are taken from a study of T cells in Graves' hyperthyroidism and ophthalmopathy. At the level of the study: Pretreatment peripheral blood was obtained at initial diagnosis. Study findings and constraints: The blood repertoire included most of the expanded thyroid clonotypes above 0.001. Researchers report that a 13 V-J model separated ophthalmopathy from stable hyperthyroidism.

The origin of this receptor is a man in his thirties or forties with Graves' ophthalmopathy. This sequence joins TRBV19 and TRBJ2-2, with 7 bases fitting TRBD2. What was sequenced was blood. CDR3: CASSSSGPNTGELFF. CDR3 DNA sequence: TGTGCCAGTAGTAGTAGCGGGCCAAACACCGGGGAGCTGTTTTTT.